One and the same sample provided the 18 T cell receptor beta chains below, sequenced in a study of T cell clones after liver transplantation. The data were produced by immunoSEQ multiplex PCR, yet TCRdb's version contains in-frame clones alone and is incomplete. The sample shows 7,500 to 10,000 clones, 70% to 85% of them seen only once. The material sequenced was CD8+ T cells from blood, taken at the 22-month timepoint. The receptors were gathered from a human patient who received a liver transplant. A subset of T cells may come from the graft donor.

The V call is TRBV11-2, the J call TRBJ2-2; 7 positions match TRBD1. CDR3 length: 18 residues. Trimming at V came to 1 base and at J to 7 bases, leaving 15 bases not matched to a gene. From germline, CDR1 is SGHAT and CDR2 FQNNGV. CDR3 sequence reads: CASSLVGPLDRVVGELFF. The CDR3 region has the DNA TGTGCCAGCAGCTTAGTGGGACCCTTAGACAGGGTAGTCGGGGAGCTGTTTTTT.

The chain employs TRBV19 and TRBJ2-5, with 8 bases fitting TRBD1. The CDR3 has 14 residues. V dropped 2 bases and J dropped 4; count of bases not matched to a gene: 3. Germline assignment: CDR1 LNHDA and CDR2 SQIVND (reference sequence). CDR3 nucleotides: TGTGCCAGTAGTATAAGGGGACAGGTAGAGACCCAGTACTTC. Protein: CASSIRGQVETQYF.

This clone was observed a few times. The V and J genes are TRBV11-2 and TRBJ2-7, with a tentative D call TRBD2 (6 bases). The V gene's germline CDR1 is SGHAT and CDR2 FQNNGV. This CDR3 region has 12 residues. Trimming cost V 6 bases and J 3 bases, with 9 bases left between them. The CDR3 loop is CASSPGGYEQYF. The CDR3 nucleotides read TGTGCCAGCAGTCCCGGGGGCTACGAGCAGTACTTC.

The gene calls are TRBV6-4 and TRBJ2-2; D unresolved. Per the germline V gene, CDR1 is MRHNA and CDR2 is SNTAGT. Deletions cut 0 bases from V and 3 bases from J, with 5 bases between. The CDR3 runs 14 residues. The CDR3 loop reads CASSDSLDTGELFF. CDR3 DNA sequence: TGTGCCAGCAGTGACTCGCTAGACACCGGGGAGCTGTTTTTT.

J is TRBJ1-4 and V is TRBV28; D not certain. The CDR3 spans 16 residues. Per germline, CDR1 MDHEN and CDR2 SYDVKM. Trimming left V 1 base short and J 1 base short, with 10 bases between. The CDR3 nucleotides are TGTGCCAGCAGTTTATTAAGCAGTAGAACTAATGAAAAACTGTTTTTT. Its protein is CASSLLSSRTNEKLFF.

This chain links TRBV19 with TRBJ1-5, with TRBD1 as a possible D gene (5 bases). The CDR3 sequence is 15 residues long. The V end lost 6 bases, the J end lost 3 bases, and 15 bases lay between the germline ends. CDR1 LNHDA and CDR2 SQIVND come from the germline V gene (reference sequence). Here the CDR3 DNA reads TGTGCCAGTAGCCCGGGGGGAGATCTCAATCAGCCCCAGCATTTT. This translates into CASSPGGDLNQPQHF.

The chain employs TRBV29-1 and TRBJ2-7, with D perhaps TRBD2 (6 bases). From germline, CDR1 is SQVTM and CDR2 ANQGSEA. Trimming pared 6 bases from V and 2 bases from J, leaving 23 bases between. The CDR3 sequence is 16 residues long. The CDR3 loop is CSVSRGSSYEPYEQYF. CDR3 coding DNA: TGCAGCGTCTCACGGGGGAGCAGCTACGAACCCTACGAGCAGTACTTC.

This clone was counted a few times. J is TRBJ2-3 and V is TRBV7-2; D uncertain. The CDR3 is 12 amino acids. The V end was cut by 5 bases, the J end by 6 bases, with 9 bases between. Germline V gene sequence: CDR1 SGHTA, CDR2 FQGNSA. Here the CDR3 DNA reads TGTGCCAGCAGCCTGATGGGGGATACGCAGTATTTT. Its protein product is CASSLMGDTQYF. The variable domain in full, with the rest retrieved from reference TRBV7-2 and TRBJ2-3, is GAGVSQSPSNKVTEKGKDVELRCDPISGHTALYWYRQSLGQGLEFLIYFQGNSAPDKSGLPSDRFSAERTGGSVSTLTIQRTQQEDSAVYLCASSLMGDTQYFGPGTRLTVL.

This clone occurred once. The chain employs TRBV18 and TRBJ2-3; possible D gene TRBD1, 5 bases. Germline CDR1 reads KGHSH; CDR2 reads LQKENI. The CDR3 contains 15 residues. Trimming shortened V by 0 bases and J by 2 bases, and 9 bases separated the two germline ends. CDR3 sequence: CASSPPMGHTDTQYF. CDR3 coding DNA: TGTGCCAGCTCACCACCAATGGGGCACACAGATACGCAGTATTTT.

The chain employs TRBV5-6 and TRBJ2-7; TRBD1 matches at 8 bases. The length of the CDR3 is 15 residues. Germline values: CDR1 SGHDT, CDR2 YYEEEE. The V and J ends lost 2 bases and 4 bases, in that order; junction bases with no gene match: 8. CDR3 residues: CASSFLKQGVYEQYF. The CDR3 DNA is TGTGCCAGCAGCTTTTTGAAACAGGGGGTTTACGAGCAGTACTTC.

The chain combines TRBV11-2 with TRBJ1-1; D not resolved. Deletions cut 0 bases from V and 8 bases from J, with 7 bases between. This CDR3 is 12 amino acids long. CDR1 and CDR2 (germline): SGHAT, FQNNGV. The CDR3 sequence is CASSLEDEEAFF. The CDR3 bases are TGTGCCAGCAGCTTAGAGGACGAGGAAGCTTTCTTT.

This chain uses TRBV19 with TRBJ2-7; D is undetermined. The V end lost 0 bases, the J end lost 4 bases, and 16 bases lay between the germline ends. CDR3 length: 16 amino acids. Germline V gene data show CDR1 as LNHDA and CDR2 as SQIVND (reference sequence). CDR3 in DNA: TGTGCCAGTAGTATAGAGGGGTCAGCGTCGTTTTACGAGCAGTACTTC. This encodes CASSIEGSASFYEQYF.

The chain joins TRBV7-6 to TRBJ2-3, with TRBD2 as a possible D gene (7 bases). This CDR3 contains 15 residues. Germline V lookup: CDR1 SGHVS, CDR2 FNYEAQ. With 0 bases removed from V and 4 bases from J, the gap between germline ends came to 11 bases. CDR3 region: CASSLAGGRADTQYF. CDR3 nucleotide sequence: TGTGCCAGCAGCTTAGCGGGGGGGCGGGCAGATACGCAGTATTTT.

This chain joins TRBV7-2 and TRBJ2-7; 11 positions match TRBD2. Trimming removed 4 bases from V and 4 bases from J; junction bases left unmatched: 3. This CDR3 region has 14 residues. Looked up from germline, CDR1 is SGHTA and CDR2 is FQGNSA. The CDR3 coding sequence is TGTGCCAGCAGCTCTAGCGGGGGGTTGTACGAGCAGTACTTC. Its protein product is CASSSSGGLYEQYF.

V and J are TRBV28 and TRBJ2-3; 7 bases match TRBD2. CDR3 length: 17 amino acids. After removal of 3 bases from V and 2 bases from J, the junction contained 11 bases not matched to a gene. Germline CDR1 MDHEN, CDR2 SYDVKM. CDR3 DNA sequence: TGTGCCAGCAGTTTTGGGGGGGAGGAGGACTACACAGATACGCAGTATTTT. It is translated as CASSFGGEEDYTDTQYF.

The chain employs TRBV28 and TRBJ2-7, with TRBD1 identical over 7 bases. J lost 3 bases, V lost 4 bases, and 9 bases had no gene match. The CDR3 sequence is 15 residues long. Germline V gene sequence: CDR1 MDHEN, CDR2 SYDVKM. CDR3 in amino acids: CASSSHLTGFYEQYF. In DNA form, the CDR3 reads TGTGCCAGCAGTTCCCACTTGACAGGGTTCTACGAGCAGTACTTC.

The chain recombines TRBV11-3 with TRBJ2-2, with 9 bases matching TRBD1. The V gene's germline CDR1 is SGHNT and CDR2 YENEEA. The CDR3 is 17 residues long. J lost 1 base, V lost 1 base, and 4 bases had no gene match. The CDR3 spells CASSLGKDRGNTGELFF. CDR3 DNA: TGTGCCAGCAGCTTAGGTAAGGACAGGGGGAACACCGGGGAGCTGTTTTTT.

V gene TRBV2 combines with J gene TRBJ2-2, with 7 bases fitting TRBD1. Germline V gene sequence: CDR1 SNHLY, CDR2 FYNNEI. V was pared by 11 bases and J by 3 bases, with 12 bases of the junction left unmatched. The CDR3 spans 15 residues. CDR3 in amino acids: CAGTSRDRYTGELFF. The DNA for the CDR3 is TGTGCCGGCACAAGTAGGGACAGATACACCGGGGAGCTGTTTTTT.